Listed here are 14 T cell receptor beta chains from one sample, sequenced in a study of control samples from healthy donors and cancer patients. Only in-frame clones appear in the TCRdb table, and some are missing; sequencing was by immunoSEQ multiplex PCR. The sample carries around 55,000 clones, 88% recorded once. Sequenced: blood. These receptors all come from a man aged 45-65 years in good health.

This rearrangement joins TRBV4-2 to TRBJ1-2; TRBD1 might be the D (5 bases). CDR1 is LGHNA and CDR2 is YNFKEQ in the germline V gene. This CDR3 region has 16 residues. The ends were cut back, 2 bases at V and 0 bases at J, with 13 bases in the middle. The CDR3 region has the DNA TGTGCCAGCAGCCAACCGGGGGAGGCCGCTAACTATGGCTACACCTTC. This translates into CASSQPGEAANYGYTF.

The chain links TRBV4-3 to TRBJ2-7, with 7 bases identical to TRBD1. V lost 0 bases, J lost 4 bases, and 9 bases stayed unmatched. Germline V gene lookup returns CDR1 LGHNA and CDR2 YSLEER. The CDR3 loop spans 16 amino acids. The CDR3 spells CASSQEATGWQYEQYF. In DNA form, the CDR3 reads TGCGCCAGCAGCCAAGAAGCGACAGGGTGGCAGTACGAGCAGTACTTC.

The V call is TRBV19, the J call TRBJ2-5; maybe TRBD1 (5 bases). Between the trimmed V and J ends, which lost 3 bases and 4 bases, there was a span of 9 bases. Germline V lookup: CDR1 LNHDA, CDR2 SQIVND (reference sequence). This CDR3 is built from 13 residues. The CDR3 bases are TGTGCCAGTAGTATTACAAGGGGAGAGACCCAGTACTTC. Amino acids: CASSITRGETQYF.

The CDR3 DNA reads TGTGCCAGCAGTTTCTTTGGACTAGCGGGAAAGAATGAGCAGTTCTTC. It is translated as CASSFFGLAGKNEQFF. The chain joins TRBV28 to TRBJ2-1; TRBD2 agrees at 12 bases. This CDR3 region has 16 residues. V dropped 3 bases and J dropped 7; count of bases not matched to a gene: 7. From germline, CDR1 is MDHEN and CDR2 SYDVKM.

V is TRBV7-2 and J is TRBJ1-5, with D tentatively TRBD1 (6 bases). CDR1 is SGHTA and CDR2 is FQGNSA in the germline V gene. The CDR3 is 15 residues long. V was cut by 6 bases and J by 0 bases, with 12 bases left in between. CDR3 loop: CASSPGQHSNQPQHF. CDR3 nucleotides: TGTGCCAGCAGTCCCGGACAGCATAGCAATCAGCCCCAGCATTTT.

The chain combines TRBV10-3 with TRBJ2-5; D remains unclear. The CDR3 has 14 amino acids. V lost 3 bases to trimming and J lost 4 bases, with 12 bases between them. Looked up from germline, CDR1 is ENHRY and CDR2 is SYGVKD. This CDR3 is CAISDRPRRETQYF. The CDR3 DNA follows: TGTGCCATCAGTGACCGCCCTAGGCGAGAGACCCAGTACTTC.

V and J are TRBV9 and TRBJ1-6, with unresolved D. With 3 bases removed from V and 0 bases from J, the gap between germline ends came to 10 bases. CDR3 size: 16 residues. Germline V gives CDR1 SGDLS, CDR2 YYNGEE. The CDR3 nucleotides read TGTGCCAGCAGCGAGACGGTTAGCTCCTATAATTCACCCCTCCACTTT. Its protein product is CASSETVSSYNSPLHF.

The DNA for the CDR3 is TGTGCCAGCAGCTTAACTGCCACAGATACGCAGTATTTT. It translates to CASSLTATDTQYF. The chain uses TRBV7-3 and TRBJ2-3; D is uncertain. Trimming took 0 bases from V and 2 from J, leaving 3 bases between them. The CDR3 is made up of 13 amino acids. Germline-derived CDR1 and CDR2 are SGHTA and FQGTGA.

The rearrangement links TRBV7-9 to TRBJ2-1; D possibly corresponds to TRBD1 (5 bases). Trimming shortened V by 5 bases and J by 2 bases, and 10 bases separated the two germline ends. The CDR3 has 14 amino acids. Per the germline V gene, CDR1 is SEHNR and CDR2 is FQNEAQ (reference sequence). CDR3 in amino acids: CASSLDTAYNEQFF. Written as DNA, the CDR3 is TGTGCCAGCAGCCTGGACACCGCCTACAATGAGCAGTTCTTC.

The chain carries TRBV7-3 and TRBJ2-3; D not resolved. Trimming stripped 1 base from V and 0 bases from J, with 5 bases between. The germline gives CDR1 SGHTA, CDR2 FQGTGA. The CDR3 runs to 14 residues. CDR3 in amino acids: CASSLSRSTDTQYF. The DNA of the CDR3 is TGTGCCAGCAGCTTAAGCAGGAGCACAGATACGCAGTATTTT. The whole variable domain, filled in from reference TRBV7-3 and TRBJ2-3, reads GAGVSQTPSNKVTEKGKYVELRCDPISGHTALYWYRQSLGQGPEFLIYFQGTGAADDSGLPNDRFFAVRPEGSVSTLKIQRTERGDSAVYLCASSLSRSTDTQYFGPGTRLTVL.

CDR3 protein: CASSVEQGREQYF. The DNA for the CDR3 is TGTGCCAGCAGCGTAGAACAGGGAAGGGAGCAGTACTTC. The V gene is TRBV9, the J gene TRBJ2-7, with D possibly TRBD1 on 6 matching bases. The V end lost 0 bases, the J end lost 7 bases, and 11 bases lay between the germline ends. Germline V gives CDR1 SGDLS, CDR2 YYNGEE. The CDR3 runs to 13 residues.

This clone was seen just once. V is TRBV5-1 and J is TRBJ2-2, with D perhaps matching TRBD1 (5 bases). V was trimmed by 1 base and J by 1 base, leaving 5 bases between them. CDR3 length: 14 amino acids. CDR1 and CDR2 from the germline V gene are SGHRS and YFSETQ. The CDR3 coding sequence is TGCGCCAGCAGCTTGACAGGGAACACCGGGGAGCTGTTTTTT. It codes for CASSLTGNTGELFF.

This rearrangement joins TRBV10-3 to TRBJ1-1; 8 nucleotides agree with TRBD1. The CDR3 sequence is 13 residues long. V was pared by 6 bases and J by 4 bases, with 4 bases of the junction left unmatched. Per the germline V gene, CDR1 is ENHRY and CDR2 is SYGVKD. The CDR3 reads CAIRGQGRTEAFF. The CDR3, as DNA: TGTGCCATCAGAGGACAGGGCCGCACTGAAGCTTTCTTT.

The genes are TRBV9 and TRBJ1-2; D unresolved. V lost 3 bases and J 8 bases, leaving 11 bases between the germline ends. From germline, CDR1 is SGDLS and CDR2 YYNGEE. The CDR3 is 12 amino acids. CDR3 nucleotides: TGTGCCAGCAGCGCCTCAAAGGGAGGCTACACCTTC. Its protein is CASSASKGGYTF.